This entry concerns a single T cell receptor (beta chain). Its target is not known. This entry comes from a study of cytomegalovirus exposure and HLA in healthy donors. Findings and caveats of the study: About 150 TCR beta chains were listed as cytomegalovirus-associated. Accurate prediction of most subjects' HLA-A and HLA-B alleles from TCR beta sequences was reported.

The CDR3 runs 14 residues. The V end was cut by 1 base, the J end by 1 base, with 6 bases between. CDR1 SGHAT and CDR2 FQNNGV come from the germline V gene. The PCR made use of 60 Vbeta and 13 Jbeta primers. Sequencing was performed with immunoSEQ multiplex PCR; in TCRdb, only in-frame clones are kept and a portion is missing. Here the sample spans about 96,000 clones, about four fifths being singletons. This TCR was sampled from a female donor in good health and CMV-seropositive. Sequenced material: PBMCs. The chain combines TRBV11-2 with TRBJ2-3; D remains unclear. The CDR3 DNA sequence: TGTGCCAGCAGCTTAGTTGCGGGCACAGATACGCAGTATTTT. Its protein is CASSLVAGTDTQYF.